This T cell receptor beta chain derives from a study of CD8 T cells in Susac syndrome. TCR beta sequencing covered blood CD8+ and CD4+ T cells. The CD8+ and CD4+ T cells were negatively isolated, with the TEMRA cells enriched by FACS. V lost 3 bases to trimming and J lost 1 base, with 6 bases between them. The CDR3 extends over 13 amino acids. An input of roughly 0.5 to 1 ug of RNA was subjected to reverse transcription using random hexamers. Across 54 Vbeta and 13 Jbeta, immunoSEQ multiplex PCR amplified TCR beta CDR3. A single record per CDR3 protein comes from TCRdb applying MiXCR to the immunoSEQ multiplex PCR reads. The sample lists approximately 210,000 distinct CDR3 sequences, 95% occurring once. This clonotype was counted between two and nine times.

The V and J genes are TRBV12-3 or TRBV12-4 and TRBJ1-1; a possible D gene is TRBD1 (5 bases). The sequenced material came from CD4+ T cells from PBMCs. This TCR was recovered from a human donor with multiple sclerosis. In DNA, the CDR3 is TGTGCCAGCAGTTTCAGGGCGAACACTGAAGCTTTCTTT. It is translated as CASSFRANTEAFF.